The 28 T cell receptor beta chains reported below all come from one sample, sequenced in a study of T cells in Graves' hyperthyroidism and ophthalmopathy. Template material for amplifying TCR beta CDR3 regions consisted of RNA transcripts. The HTBI primer set was used in a first-round RT-PCR of the TCR CDR3. In TCRdb, the multiplex PCR reads were re-called with MiXCR into one record per CDR3 protein. The table includes hundreds of thousands of distinct CDR3 sequences, about 45% detected once. Sequenced sample: peripheral blood or thyroid tissue (not recorded which). These TCRs come from an adult man with Graves' disease, either hyperthyroidism or ophthalmopathy (not recorded which).

On this clonotype: This sequence may be a read error, since a much larger clone differs from it by one base. This rearrangement joins TRBV10-3 to TRBJ2-6; no definite D call. V was shortened by 6 bases and J by 0 bases, with 3 bases between the two germline ends. The germline V gene encodes CDR1 ENHRY and CDR2 SYGVKD. The CDR3 loop spans 13 amino acids. Here the CDR3 reads CAIRTSGANVLTF. The CDR3 coding sequence is TGTGCCATCAGGACCTCTGGGGCCAACGTCCTGACTTTC.

This clonotype has a single count. Being one base from a much bigger clone, this may be a read error. The genes are TRBV29-1 and TRBJ2-2; unclear D gene. V was pared by 4 bases and J by 7 bases, with 4 bases between. Per the germline V gene, CDR1 is SQVTM and CDR2 is ANQGSEA. This CDR3 comprises 10 residues. Written as DNA, the CDR3 is TGCAGCGTTGGGGTCGGGGAGCTGTTTTTT. This codes for CSVGVGELFF.

This CDR3 is CSARSGGGKETQYF. In nucleotides, the CDR3 is TGCAGTGCCCGGTCCGGGGGCGGGAAAGAGACCCAGTACTTC. The chain is built from TRBV20-1 and TRBJ2-5; D might be TRBD1 or TRBD2, each matching 6 bases. Germline loops: CDR1 DFQATT, CDR2 SNEGSKA (reference sequence). V lost 6 bases and J 3 bases, leaving 17 bases between the germline ends. The CDR3 totals 14 residues.

V gene TRBV7-9 combines with J gene TRBJ1-1; 9 nucleotides line up with TRBD1. V lost 5 bases to trimming and J lost 0 bases; unmatched junction nucleotides: 7. Per the germline V gene, CDR1 is SEHNR and CDR2 is FQNEAQ (reference sequence). This CDR3 is built from 16 residues. Here the CDR3 reads CASSDEDRGLNTEAFF. The CDR3 DNA reads as TGTGCCAGCAGCGACGAGGACAGGGGCTTGAACACTGAAGCTTTCTTT.

The chain links TRBV6-5 to TRBJ1-5; 9 nucleotides line up with TRBD1. Germline CDR1 and CDR2: MNHEY and SVGAGI. The J segment lost 6 bases and the V segment lost 6 bases, leaving 6 bases of the junction unmatched. This CDR3 is 14 amino acids long. CDR3 in DNA: TGTGCCAGCAGGTCCACAGGGGGCACTCAGCCCCAGCATTTT. This codes for CASRSTGGTQPQHF.

This clonotype turned up a few times. V gene TRBV7-9 combines with J gene TRBJ2-7; unclear D gene. The CDR3 covers 15 residues. The germline V and J ends were trimmed by 3 bases and 0 bases, with 12 bases remaining between them. Germline lookup yields CDR1 SEHNR and CDR2 FQNEAQ (reference sequence). Here the CDR3 reads CASSLGSRISYEQYF. In nucleotides, the CDR3 is TGTGCCAGCAGCTTGGGATCCCGGATCTCCTACGAGCAGTACTTC.

The chain links TRBV5-1 to TRBJ1-1; D is undetermined. Germline CDR1 SGHRS, CDR2 YFSETQ. The V and J ends lost 0 bases and 4 bases respectively, with 10 bases between them. This CDR3 is 14 amino acids long. The CDR3 DNA is TGCGCCAGCAGCTTGGCCGAGGGAAGCACTGAAGCTTTCTTT. Its translation is CASSLAEGSTEAFF.

This clonotype was counted between two and nine times. This chain connects TRBV7-8 to TRBJ1-2; tentatively, D is TRBD1 (5 bases). The CDR3 sequence is 15 residues long. Trimming cost V 1 base and J 1 base, with 10 bases left between them. Germline lookup yields CDR1 SGHVS and CDR2 FQNEAQ. The CDR3 DNA reads as TGTGCCAGCAGCTTAGGGGTGGGGGGTAACTATGGCTACACCTTC. This codes for CASSLGVGGNYGYTF. The full variable domain, completed using reference TRBV7-8 and TRBJ1-2, is GAGVSQSPRYKVAKRGQDVALRCDPISGHVSLFWYQQALGQGPEFLTYFQNEAQLDKSGLPSDRFFAERPEGSVSTLKIQRTQQEDSAVYLCASSLGVGGNYGYTFGSGTRLTVV.

The table lists this clonotype with many counts. One end of the junction is discordant with germline, which a read error may explain. The chain recombines TRBV7-9 with TRBJ2-5; tentatively, D is TRBD1 (5 bases). Germline-derived CDR1 and CDR2 are SEHNR and FQNEAQ (reference sequence). The CDR3 loop spans 14 amino acids. The CDR3 DNA reads TGCGCCAGCAGCTTGGCAGACAGTCAAGAGACCCAGTACTTC. Protein product: CASSLADSQETQYF.

This clonotype was seen ten or more times. The chain recombines TRBV14 with TRBJ1-6, with D uncertain. Germline-derived CDR1 and CDR2 are SGHDN and FVKESK. Between the trimmed V and J ends, which lost 3 bases and 14 bases, there was a span of 17 bases. The CDR3 is 14 amino acids. The CDR3 is CASSHNLRESALHF. DNA of the CDR3: TGTGCCAGCAGCCACAATCTAAGGGAATCGGCCCTCCACTTT.

This chain connects TRBV28 to TRBJ1-1, with unresolved D. Germline V gene sequence: CDR1 MDHEN, CDR2 SYDVKM. This CDR3 comprises 15 residues. Trimming took off 1 base at V and 0 bases at J, with 9 bases between the two ends. DNA of the CDR3: TGTGCCAGCAGTTTATATGGGGTCGTGAACACTGAAGCTTTCTTT. Amino acid sequence: CASSLYGVVNTEAFF.

This clonotype was recorded at least ten times. The chain recombines TRBV5-1 with TRBJ1-2; a weak D match, TRBD1 (5 bases). The length of the CDR3 is 16 residues. V dropped 0 bases and J dropped 4 bases, with 16 bases sitting between them. Looked up from germline, CDR1 is SGHRS and CDR2 is YFSETQ. CDR3 nucleotide sequence: TGCGCCAGCAGCTTGGACGGGGGTCGCCGTAGCTATGGCTACACCTTC. This codes for CASSLDGGRRSYGYTF.

This clonotype was seen a handful of times. The gene calls are TRBV9 and TRBJ1-2, with 7 bases aligning to TRBD1. Losses at the gene ends were 0 bases for V and 2 bases for J; bases not matched to a gene: 4. CDR1 SGDLS and CDR2 YYNGEE come from the germline V gene. The CDR3 totals 15 residues. The CDR3 spells CASSVAGTVNYGYTF. DNA of the CDR3: TGTGCCAGCAGCGTAGCCGGGACAGTCAACTATGGCTACACCTTC.

This clonotype was detected only once. The V and J genes are TRBV7-8 and TRBJ2-5, with TRBD2 as a possible D gene (6 bases). Trimming left V 1 base short and J 9 bases short, with 15 bases between. Germline V gene lookup returns CDR1 SGHVS and CDR2 FQNEAQ. The CDR3 runs to 14 residues. CDR3 DNA sequence: TGTGCCAGCAGCTTAGGGAGGGCAACGCAGCCCCAGTACTTC. Its translation: CASSLGRATQPQYF.

Comments on this clonotype: No DNA is shown, since the ends of the CDR3 on it are uncertain; the CDR3 is the one TCRdb lists. The chain carries TRBV5-1 and TRBJ1-2; the table's D call TRBD1 went unverified against the DNA. The CDR3 sequence runs 21 residues, both termini included. The germline V gene encodes CDR1 SGHRS and CDR2 YFSETQ. The CDR3 spells CDSSIYLCSVAPGGAGYGYTF.

The chain is built from TRBV29-1 and TRBJ1-1; 11 bases match TRBD1. The length of the CDR3 is 13 residues. The germline CDR1 and CDR2 sequences are SQVTM and ANQGSEA. V lost 6 bases and J lost 4; bases outside the gene matches: 4. The CDR3 spells CSVGTGGGTEAFF. The CDR3 coding sequence is TGCAGCGTGGGGACAGGGGGAGGCACTGAAGCTTTCTTT.

The chain uses TRBV2 and TRBJ1-5; a weak D match, TRBD1 (6 bases). Germline V lookup: CDR1 SNHLY, CDR2 FYNNEI. Trimming took 5 bases from V and 4 from J, leaving 15 bases between them. This CDR3 is 15 amino acids long. The CDR3 is CASSYGHGTNQPQHF. CDR3 DNA: TGTGCCAGCAGTTACGGACACGGGACAAATCAGCCCCAGCATTTT.

In this sample, this clonotype turned up a few times. This sequence joins TRBV20-1 and TRBJ1-3; D call uncertain. Per germline, CDR1 DFQATT and CDR2 SNEGSKA (reference sequence). V lost 6 bases to trimming and J lost 1 base, with 10 bases between them. This CDR3 spans 13 amino acids. The CDR3 here is CSATHLSGNTIYF. Here the CDR3 DNA reads TGCAGTGCCACGCATCTTTCTGGAAACACCATATATTTT.

Many counts were recorded for this clonotype. The V call is TRBV7-2, the J call TRBJ1-5; a possible D gene is TRBD1 (5 bases). The length of the CDR3 is 13 residues. With 1 base removed from V and 6 bases from J, the gap between germline ends came to 7 bases. CDR1 SGHTA and CDR2 FQGNSA come from the germline V gene. The CDR3 nucleotides read TGTGCCAGCAGCTTAGGGACATCTCAGCCCCAGCATTTT. Protein product: CASSLGTSQPQHF.

The chain employs TRBV20-1 and TRBJ1-4; a weak D match, TRBD1 (6 bases). The CDR3 contains 15 residues. Trimming shortened V by 0 bases and J by 5 bases, and 13 bases separated the two germline ends. Per germline, CDR1 DFQATT and CDR2 SNEGSKA (reference sequence). CDR3 sequence reads: CSAREGGRVNEKLFF. As DNA, the CDR3 is TGCAGTGCTAGAGAGGGGGGCAGGGTAAATGAAAAACTGTTTTTT.

This clonotype was detected only once. The CDR3 bases are TGTGCCAGCAGCGAGAGTACAGGGGGCGGTCAGCCCCAGCATTTT. Protein sequence: CASSESTGGGQPQHF. The genes are TRBV11-2 and TRBJ1-5; 9 nucleotides line up with TRBD1. Germline CDR1 and CDR2: SGHAT and FQNNGV. The V and J ends lost 5 bases and 6 bases, in that order; junction bases with no gene match: 8. There are 15 residues in the CDR3.

The rearrangement links TRBV14 to TRBJ1-6; D is ambiguous. The CDR3 is made up of 12 amino acids. Germline V lookup: CDR1 SGHDN, CDR2 FVKESK. Trimming shortened V by 1 base and J by 10 bases, and 5 bases separated the two germline ends. This CDR3 reads CASSQGYSPLHF. CDR3 nucleotide sequence: TGTGCCAGCAGCCAAGGATACTCACCCCTCCACTTT.

The chain carries TRBV20-1 and TRBJ1-5; no reliable D call. CDR3 length equals 13 residues. Germline CDR1 DFQATT, CDR2 SNEGSKA (reference sequence). Trimming cost V 5 bases and J 6 bases, with 14 bases left between them. The CDR3 sequence is CSAGHFRGQPQHF. CDR3 in DNA: TGCAGTGCTGGGCATTTTAGAGGTCAGCCCCAGCATTTT.

The V and J genes are TRBV7-4 and TRBJ2-2, with 9 bases lining up with TRBD2. Germline V lookup: CDR1 SGHVT, CDR2 SQSDAQ. The CDR3 consists of 16 residues. J was trimmed by 5 bases and V by 10 bases; bases with no gene match: 14. This CDR3 is CATRGGRALETGELFF. The DNA of the CDR3 is TGTGCCACCCGTGGCGGGAGGGCCCTGGAGACCGGGGAGCTGTTTTTT.

There are a few counts of this clonotype. V is TRBV7-8 and J is TRBJ1-2, with TRBD1 matching over 9 bases. The ends lost 1 base at V and 4 bases at J; junction bases unmatched: 4. In germline, CDR1 is SGHVS, CDR2 FQNEAQ. The CDR3 loop spans 15 amino acids. The CDR3 region is CASSLGTGVTYGYTF. The CDR3 DNA is TGTGCCAGCAGCTTAGGGACAGGGGTTACCTATGGCTACACCTTC.

This clonotype occurred many times. The chain combines TRBV29-1 with TRBJ1-2, with 8 bases matching TRBD1. Trimming removed 7 bases from V and 6 bases from J; junction bases left unmatched: 4. This CDR3 contains 11 residues. Germline V gene sequence: CDR1 SQVTM, CDR2 ANQGSEA. The DNA for the CDR3 is TGCAGCGGCGGGACAGGCGATGGCTACACCTTC. This gives the protein CSGGTGDGYTF. Drawing the rest from reference TRBV29-1 and TRBJ1-2, the complete variable domain is SAVISQKPSRDICQRGTSLTIQCQVDSQVTMMFWYRQQPGQSLTLIATANQGSEATYESGFVIDKFPISRPNLTFSTLTVSNMSPEDSSIYLCSGGTGDGYTFGSGTRLTVV.

A single count supports this clonotype. This chain links TRBV10-3 with TRBJ1-5; 8 bases map to TRBD1. The germline CDR1 and CDR2 sequences are ENHRY and SYGVKD. This CDR3 spans 15 amino acids. V was clipped by 7 bases and J by 7 bases; unmatched bases: 12. The CDR3 here is CAINETGQGGQPQHF. The CDR3 bases are TGTGCCATCAACGAAACCGGACAGGGAGGACAGCCCCAGCATTTT.

The chain links TRBV2 to TRBJ1-3; D unresolved. The CDR3 covers 15 residues. Germline V CDR1 and CDR2: SNHLY, FYNNEI. Trimming removed 4 bases at V and 8 bases at J, with 18 bases between. Here the CDR3 DNA reads TGTGCCAGCAGTGTGGGTCCGTATGATGGCTACACCATATATTTT. This codes for CASSVGPYDGYTIYF.